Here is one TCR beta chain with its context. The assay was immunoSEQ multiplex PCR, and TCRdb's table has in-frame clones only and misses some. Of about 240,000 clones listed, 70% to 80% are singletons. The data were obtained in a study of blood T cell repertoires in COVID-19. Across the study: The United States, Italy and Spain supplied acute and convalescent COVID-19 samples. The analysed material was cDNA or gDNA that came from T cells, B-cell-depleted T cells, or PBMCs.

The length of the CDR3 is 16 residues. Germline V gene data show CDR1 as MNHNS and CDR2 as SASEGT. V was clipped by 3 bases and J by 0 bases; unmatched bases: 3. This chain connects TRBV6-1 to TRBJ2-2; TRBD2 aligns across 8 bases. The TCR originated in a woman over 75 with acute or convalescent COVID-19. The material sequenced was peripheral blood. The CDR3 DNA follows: TGTGCCAGCAGTGACCCGGGGGGGCCGAACACCGGGGAGCTGTTTTTT. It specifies CASSDPGGPNTGELFF.